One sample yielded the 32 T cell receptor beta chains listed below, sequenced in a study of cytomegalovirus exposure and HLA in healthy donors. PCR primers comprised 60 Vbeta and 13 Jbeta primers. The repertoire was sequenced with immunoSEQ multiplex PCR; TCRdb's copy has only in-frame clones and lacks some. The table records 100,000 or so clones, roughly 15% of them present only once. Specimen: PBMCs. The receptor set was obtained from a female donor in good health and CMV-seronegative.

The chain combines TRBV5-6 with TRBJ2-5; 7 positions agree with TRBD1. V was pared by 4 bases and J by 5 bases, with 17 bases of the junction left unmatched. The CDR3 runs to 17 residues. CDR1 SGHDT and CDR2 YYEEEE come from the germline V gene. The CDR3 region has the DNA TGTGCCAGCAGCCTGATGGGAGAGACAGGGATGAGGGAGACCCAGTACTTC. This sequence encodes CASSLMGETGMRETQYF.

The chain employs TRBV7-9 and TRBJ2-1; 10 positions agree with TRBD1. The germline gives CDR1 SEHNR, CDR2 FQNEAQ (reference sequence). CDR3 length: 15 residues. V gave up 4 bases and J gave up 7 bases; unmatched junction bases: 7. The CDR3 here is CASSSPTGGLNEQFF. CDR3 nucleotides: TGTGCCAGCAGCTCCCCGACAGGGGGCTTAAATGAGCAGTTCTTC. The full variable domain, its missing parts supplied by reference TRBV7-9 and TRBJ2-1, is DTGVSQNPRHKITKRGQNVTFRCDPISEHNRLYWYRQTLGQGPEFLTYFQNEAQLEKSRLLSDRFSAERPKGSFSTLEIQRTEQGDSAMYLCASSSPTGGLNEQFFGPGTRLTVL.

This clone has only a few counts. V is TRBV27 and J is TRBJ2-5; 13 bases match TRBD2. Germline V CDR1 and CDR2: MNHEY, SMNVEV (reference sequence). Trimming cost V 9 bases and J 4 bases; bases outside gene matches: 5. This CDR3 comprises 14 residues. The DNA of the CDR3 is TGTGCCAGTCGGACTAGCGGGAGAGCAGAGACCCAGTACTTC. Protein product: CASRTSGRAETQYF.

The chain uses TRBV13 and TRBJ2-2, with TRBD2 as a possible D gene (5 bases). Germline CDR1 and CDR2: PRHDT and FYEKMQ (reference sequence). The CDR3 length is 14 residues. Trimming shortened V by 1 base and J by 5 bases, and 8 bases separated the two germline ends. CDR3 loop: CASSLAPGTGELFF. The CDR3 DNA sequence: TGTGCCAGCAGCTTAGCTCCGGGGACCGGGGAGCTGTTTTTT.

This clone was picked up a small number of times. This chain's CDR3 is CASSQISDNEQFF. Here the CDR3 DNA reads TGTGCCAGCAGCCAAATCTCAGACAATGAGCAGTTCTTC. This chain uses TRBV7-8 with TRBJ2-1, with D uncertain. Between the trimmed V and J ends, which lost 5 bases and 5 bases, there was a span of 10 bases. Germline CDR1 and CDR2: SGHVS and FQNEAQ. The CDR3 contains 13 residues.

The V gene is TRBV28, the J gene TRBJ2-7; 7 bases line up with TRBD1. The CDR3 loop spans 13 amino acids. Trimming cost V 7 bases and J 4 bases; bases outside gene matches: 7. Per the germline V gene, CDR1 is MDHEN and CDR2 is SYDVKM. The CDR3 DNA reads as TGTGCCAGCATTCCGGGACAGAGTTACGAGCAGTACTTC. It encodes CASIPGQSYEQYF. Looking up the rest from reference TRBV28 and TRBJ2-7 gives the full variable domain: DVKVTQSSRYLVKRTGEKVFLECVQDMDHENMFWYRQDPGLGLRLIYFSYDVKMKEKGDIPEGYSVSREKKERFSLILESASTNQTSMYLCASIPGQSYEQYFGPGTRLTVT.

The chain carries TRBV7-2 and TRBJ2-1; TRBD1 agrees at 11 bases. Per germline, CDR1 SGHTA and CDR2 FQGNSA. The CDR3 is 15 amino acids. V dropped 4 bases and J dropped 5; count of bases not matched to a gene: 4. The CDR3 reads CASSWPGQGDNEQFF. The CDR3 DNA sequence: TGTGCCAGCAGCTGGCCGGGACAGGGGGACAATGAGCAGTTCTTC.

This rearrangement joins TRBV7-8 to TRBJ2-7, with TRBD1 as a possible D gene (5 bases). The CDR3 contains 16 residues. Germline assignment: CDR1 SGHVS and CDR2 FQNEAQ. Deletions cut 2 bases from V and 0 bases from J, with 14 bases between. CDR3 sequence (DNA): TGTGCCAGCAGCTTACAGGGCCACGCGCCCTCCTACGAGCAGTACTTC. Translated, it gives CASSLQGHAPSYEQYF. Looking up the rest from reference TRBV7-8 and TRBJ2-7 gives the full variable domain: GAGVSQSPRYKVAKRGQDVALRCDPISGHVSLFWYQQALGQGPEFLTYFQNEAQLDKSGLPSDRFFAERPEGSVSTLKIQRTQQEDSAVYLCASSLQGHAPSYEQYFGPGTRLTVT.

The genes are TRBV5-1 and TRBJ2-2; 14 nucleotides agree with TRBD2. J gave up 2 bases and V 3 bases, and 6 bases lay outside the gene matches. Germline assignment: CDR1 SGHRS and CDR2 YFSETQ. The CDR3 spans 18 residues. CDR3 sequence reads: CASSWGLAGVRNTGELFF. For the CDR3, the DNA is TGCGCCAGCAGCTGGGGACTAGCGGGAGTTCGAAACACCGGGGAGCTGTTTTTT.

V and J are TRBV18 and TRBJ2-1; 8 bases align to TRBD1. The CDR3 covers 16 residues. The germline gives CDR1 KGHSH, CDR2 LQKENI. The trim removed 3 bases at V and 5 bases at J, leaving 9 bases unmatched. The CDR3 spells CASSPPGQGVDNEQFF. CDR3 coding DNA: TGTGCCAGCTCACCTCCCGGACAGGGTGTGGACAATGAGCAGTTCTTC. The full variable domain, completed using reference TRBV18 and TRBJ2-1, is NAGVMQNPRHLVRRRGQEARLRCSPMKGHSHVYWYRQLPEEGLKFMVYLQKENIIDESGMPKERFSAEFPKEGPSILRIQQVVRGDSAAYFCASSPPGQGVDNEQFFGPGTRLTVL.

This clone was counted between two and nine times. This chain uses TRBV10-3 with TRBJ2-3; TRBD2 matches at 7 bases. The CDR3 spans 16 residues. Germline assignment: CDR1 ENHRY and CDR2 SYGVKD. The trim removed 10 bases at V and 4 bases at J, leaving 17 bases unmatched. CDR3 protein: CASRAGQKTSPDTQYF. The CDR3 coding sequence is TGTGCCAGCCGAGCGGGGCAGAAAACGTCCCCAGATACGCAGTATTTT.

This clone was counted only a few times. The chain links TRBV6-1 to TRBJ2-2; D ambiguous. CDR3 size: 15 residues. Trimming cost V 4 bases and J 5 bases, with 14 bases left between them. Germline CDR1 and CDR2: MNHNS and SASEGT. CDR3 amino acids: CASSAFYTETGELFF. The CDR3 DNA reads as TGTGCCAGCAGTGCCTTCTATACGGAGACCGGGGAGCTGTTTTTT.

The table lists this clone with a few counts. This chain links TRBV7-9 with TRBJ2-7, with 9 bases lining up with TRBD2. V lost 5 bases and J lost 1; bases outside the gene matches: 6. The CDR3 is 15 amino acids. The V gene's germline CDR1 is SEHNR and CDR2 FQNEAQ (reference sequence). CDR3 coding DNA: TGTGCCAGCAGCCCCCTAGCGGGAAGGTCCTACGAGCAGTACTTC. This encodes CASSPLAGRSYEQYF.

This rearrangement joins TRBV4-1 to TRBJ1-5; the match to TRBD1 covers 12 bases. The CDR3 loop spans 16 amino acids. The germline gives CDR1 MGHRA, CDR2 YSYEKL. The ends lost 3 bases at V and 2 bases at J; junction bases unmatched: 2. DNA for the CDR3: TGCGCCAGCAGCCAGGGACAGGGGGCCGGCAATCAGCCCCAGCATTTT. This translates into CASSQGQGAGNQPQHF.

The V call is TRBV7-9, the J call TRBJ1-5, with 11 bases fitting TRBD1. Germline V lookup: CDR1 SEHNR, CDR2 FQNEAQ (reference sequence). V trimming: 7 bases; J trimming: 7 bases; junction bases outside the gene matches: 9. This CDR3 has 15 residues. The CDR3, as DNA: TGTGCCAGCACCCTGGGACAGGGGGGGGAGCAGCCCCAGCATTTT. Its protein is CASTLGQGGEQPQHF.

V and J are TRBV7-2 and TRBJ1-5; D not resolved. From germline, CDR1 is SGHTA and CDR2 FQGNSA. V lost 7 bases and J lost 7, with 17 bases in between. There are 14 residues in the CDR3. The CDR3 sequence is CASNLDRGNQPQHF. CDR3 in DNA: TGTGCCAGCAACCTAGATCGGGGAAACCAGCCCCAGCATTTT.

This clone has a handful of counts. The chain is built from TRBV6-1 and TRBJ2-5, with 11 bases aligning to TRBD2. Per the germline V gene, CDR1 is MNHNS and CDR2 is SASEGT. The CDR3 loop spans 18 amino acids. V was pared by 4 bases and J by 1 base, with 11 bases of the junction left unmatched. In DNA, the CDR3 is TGTGCCAGCAGTGGGTGGGATCTAGCGGGGGGAAGCCAAGAGACCCAGTACTTC. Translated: CASSGWDLAGGSQETQYF.

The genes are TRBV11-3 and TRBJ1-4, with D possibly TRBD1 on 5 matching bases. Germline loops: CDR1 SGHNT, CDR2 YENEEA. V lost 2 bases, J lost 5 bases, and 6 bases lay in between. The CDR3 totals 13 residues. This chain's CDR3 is CASSLWGNEKLFF. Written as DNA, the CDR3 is TGTGCCAGCAGCTTATGGGGCAATGAAAAACTGTTTTTT.

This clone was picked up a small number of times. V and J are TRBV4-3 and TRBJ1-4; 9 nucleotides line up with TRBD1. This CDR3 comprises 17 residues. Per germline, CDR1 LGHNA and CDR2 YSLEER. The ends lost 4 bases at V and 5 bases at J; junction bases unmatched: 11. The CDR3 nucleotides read TGCGCCAGCAGCCCAGCGCCCAACAGGGGGCGCAATGAAAAACTGTTTTTT. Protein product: CASSPAPNRGRNEKLFF.

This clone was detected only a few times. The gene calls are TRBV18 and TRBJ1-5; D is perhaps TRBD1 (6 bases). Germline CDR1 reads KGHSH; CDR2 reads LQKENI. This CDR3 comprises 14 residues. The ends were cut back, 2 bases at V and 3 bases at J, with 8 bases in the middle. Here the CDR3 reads CASSPSGDNQPQHF. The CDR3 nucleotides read TGTGCCAGCTCACCATCAGGGGACAATCAGCCCCAGCATTTT.

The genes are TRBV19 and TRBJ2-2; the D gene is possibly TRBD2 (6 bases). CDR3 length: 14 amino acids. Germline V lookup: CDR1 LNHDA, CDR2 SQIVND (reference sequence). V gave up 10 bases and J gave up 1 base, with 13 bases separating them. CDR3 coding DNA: TGTGCCACCATGCGGGGACTGAACACCGGGGAGCTGTTTTTT. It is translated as CATMRGLNTGELFF.

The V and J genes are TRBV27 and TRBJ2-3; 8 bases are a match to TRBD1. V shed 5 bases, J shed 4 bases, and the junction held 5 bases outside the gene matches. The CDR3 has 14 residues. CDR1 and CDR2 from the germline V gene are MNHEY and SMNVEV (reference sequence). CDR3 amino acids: CASSAWTGSDTQYF. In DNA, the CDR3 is TGTGCCAGCAGTGCCTGGACAGGGTCAGATACGCAGTATTTT.

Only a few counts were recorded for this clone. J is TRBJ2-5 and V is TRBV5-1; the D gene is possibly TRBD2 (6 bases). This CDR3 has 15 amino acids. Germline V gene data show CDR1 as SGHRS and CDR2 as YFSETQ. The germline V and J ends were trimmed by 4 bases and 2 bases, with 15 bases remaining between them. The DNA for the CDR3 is TGCGCCAGCAGCCTAAACCTCGGGGGTCAAGAGACCCAGTACTTC. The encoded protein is CASSLNLGGQETQYF.

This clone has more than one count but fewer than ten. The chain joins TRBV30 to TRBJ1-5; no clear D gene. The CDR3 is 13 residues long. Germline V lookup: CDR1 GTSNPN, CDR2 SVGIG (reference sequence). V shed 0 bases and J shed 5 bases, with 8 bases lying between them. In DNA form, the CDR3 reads TGTGCCTGGAGTGTACGAGTGGATCAGCCCCAGCATTTT. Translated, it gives CAWSVRVDQPQHF.

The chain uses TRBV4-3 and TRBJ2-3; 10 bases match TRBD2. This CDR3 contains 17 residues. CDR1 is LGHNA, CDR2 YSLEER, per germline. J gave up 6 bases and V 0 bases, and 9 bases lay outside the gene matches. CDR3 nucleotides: TGCGCCAGCAGCCAAGATGATAAGCGGGGGGGCCGTGATACGCAGTATTTT. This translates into CASSQDDKRGGRDTQYF.

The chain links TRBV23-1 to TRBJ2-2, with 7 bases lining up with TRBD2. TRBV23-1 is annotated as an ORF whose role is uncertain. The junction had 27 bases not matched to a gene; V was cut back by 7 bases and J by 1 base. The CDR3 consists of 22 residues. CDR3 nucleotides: TGCGCCAGCACCTTATGGCTATTCAAGCGGGAAGGCCGCGATAGGAACACCGGGGAGCTGTTTTTT. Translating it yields CASTLWLFKREGRDRNTGELFF.

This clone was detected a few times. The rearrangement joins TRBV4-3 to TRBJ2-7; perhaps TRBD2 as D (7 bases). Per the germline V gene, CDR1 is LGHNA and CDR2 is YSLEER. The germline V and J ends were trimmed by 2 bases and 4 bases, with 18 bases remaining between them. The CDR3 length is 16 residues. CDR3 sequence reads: CASSQPPSGGSYEQYF. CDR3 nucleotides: TGCGCCAGCAGCCAACCACCATCGGGGGGCTCTTACGAGCAGTACTTC.

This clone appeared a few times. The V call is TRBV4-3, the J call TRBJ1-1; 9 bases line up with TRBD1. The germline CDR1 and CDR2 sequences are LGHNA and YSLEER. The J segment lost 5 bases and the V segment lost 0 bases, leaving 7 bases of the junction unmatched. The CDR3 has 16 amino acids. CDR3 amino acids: CASSQEDRGLGTEAFF. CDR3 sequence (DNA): TGCGCCAGCAGCCAAGAGGACAGGGGTTTGGGGACTGAAGCTTTCTTT.

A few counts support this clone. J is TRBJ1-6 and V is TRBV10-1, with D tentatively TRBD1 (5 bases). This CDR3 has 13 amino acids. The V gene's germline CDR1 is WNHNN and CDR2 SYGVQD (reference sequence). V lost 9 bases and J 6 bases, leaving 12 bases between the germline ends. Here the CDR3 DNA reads TGCGCCAGAATCAGGGATTGTAATTCACCCCTCCACTTT. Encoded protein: CARIRDCNSPLHF.

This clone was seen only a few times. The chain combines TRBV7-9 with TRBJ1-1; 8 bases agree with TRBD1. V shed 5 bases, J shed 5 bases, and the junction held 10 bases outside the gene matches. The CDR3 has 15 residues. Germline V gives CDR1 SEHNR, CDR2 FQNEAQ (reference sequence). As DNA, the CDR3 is TGTGCCAGCAGCCCTAGGACAGGGAGGGAGACTGAAGCTTTCTTT. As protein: CASSPRTGRETEAFF.

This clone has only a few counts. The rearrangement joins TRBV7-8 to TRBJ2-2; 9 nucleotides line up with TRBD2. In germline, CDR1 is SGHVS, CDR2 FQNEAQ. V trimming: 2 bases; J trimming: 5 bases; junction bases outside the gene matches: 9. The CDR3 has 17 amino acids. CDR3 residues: CASSLLAGGPGTGELFF. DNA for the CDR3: TGTGCCAGCAGCTTACTCGCGGGGGGGCCGGGTACCGGGGAGCTGTTTTTT.

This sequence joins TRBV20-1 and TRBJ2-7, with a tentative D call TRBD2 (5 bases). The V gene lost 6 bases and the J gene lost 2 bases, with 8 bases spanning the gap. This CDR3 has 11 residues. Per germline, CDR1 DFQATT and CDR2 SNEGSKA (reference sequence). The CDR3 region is CSAERTYEQYF. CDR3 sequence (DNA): TGCAGTGCGGAGCGGACCTACGAGCAGTACTTC.